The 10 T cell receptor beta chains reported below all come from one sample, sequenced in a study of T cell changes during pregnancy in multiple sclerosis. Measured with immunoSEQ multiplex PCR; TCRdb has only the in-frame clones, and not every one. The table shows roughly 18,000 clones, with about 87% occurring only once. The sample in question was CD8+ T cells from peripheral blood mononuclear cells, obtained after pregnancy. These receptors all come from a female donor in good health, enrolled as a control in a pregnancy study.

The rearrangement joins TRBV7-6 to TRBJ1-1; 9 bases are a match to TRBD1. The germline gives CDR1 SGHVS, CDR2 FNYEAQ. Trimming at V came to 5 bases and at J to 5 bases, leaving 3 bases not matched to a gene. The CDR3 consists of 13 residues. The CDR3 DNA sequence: TGTGCCAGCAGCGGACAGGGGACAACTGAAGCTTTCTTT. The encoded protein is CASSGQGTTEAFF.

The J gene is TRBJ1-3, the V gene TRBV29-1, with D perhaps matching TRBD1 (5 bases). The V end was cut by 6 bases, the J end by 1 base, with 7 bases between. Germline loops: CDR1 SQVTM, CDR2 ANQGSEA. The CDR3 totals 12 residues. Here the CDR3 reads CSVGTSGNTIYF. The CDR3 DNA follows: TGCAGCGTCGGGACTTCTGGAAACACCATATATTTT. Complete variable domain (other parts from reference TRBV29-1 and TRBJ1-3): SAVISQKPSRDICQRGTSLTIQCQVDSQVTMMFWYRQQPGQSLTLIATANQGSEATYESGFVIDKFPISRPNLTFSTLTVSNMSPEDSSIYLCSVGTSGNTIYFGEGSWLTVV.

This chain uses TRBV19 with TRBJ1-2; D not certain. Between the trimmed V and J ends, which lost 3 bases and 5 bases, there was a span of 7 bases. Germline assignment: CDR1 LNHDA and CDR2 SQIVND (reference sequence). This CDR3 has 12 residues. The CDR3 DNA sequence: TGTGCCAGTAGTATTTCAGTATATGGCTACACCTTC. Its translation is CASSISVYGYTF.

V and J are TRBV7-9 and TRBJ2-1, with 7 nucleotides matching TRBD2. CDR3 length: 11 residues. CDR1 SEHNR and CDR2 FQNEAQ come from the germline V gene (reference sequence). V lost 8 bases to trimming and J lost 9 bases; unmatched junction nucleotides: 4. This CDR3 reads CASRGGGEQFF. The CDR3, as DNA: TGTGCCAGCCGTGGCGGGGGTGAGCAGTTCTTC.

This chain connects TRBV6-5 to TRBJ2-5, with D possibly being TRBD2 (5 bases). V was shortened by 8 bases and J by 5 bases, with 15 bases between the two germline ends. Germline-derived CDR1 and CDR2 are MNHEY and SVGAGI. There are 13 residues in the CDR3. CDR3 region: CASSTAGSETQYF. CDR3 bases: TGTGCCAGCTCCACGGCGGGTAGCGAGACCCAGTACTTC.

The CDR3 sequence: CASSLVEGADEKLFF. The CDR3 region has the DNA TGTGCCAGCAGCTTAGTAGAGGGGGCAGATGAAAAACTGTTTTTT. V usage is TRBV7-9 and J usage is TRBJ1-4, with TRBD1 matching 7 bases. Per the germline V gene, CDR1 is SEHNR and CDR2 is FQNEAQ (reference sequence). Trimming removed 1 base from V and 6 bases from J; junction bases left unmatched: 5. CDR3 length: 15 residues.

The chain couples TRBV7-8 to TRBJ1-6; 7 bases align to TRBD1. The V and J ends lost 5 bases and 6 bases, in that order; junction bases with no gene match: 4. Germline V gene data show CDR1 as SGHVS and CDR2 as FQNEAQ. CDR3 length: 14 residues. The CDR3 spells CASSPDRANSPLHF. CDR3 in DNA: TGTGCCAGCAGCCCCGACAGGGCTAATTCACCCCTCCACTTT.

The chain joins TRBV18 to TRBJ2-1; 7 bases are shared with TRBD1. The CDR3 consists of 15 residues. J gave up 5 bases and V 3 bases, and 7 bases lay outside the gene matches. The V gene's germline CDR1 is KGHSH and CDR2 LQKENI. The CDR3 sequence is CASSPLRDRDNEQFF. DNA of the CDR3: TGTGCCAGCTCACCGTTAAGGGACAGAGACAATGAGCAGTTCTTC.

The CDR3 sequence: CASSEIMLRTNYGYTF. As DNA, the CDR3 is TGTGCCAGCAGTGAAATTATGCTGCGGACTAACTATGGCTACACCTTC. The rearrangement uses TRBV2 and TRBJ1-2; no clear D gene. The length of the CDR3 is 16 residues. Germline V gives CDR1 SNHLY, CDR2 FYNNEI. Trimming left V 2 bases short and J 0 bases short, with 13 bases between.

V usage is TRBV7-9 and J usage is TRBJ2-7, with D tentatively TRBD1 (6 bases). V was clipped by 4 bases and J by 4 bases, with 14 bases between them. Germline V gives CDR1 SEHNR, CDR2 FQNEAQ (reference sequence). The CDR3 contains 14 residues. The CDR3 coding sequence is TGTGCCAGCAGCTCGACAGGACTTTCATACGAGCAGTACTTC. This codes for CASSSTGLSYEQYF.